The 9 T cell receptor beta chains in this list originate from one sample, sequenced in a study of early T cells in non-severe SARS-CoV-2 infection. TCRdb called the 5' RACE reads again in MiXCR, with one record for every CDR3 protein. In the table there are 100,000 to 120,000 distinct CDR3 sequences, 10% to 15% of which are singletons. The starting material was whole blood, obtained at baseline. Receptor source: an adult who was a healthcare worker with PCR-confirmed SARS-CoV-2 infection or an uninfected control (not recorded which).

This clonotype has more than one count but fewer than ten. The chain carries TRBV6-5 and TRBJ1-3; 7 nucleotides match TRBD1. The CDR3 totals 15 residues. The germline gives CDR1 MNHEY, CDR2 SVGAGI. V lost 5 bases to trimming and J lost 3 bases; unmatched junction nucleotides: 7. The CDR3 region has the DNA TGTGCCAGCAGTCCTACAGGGGTTTATGGAAACACCATATATTTT. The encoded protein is CASSPTGVYGNTIYF.

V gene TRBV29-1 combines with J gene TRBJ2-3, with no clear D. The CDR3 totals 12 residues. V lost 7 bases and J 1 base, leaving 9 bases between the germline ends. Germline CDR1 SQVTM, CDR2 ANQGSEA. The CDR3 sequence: CSGDVGTDTQYF. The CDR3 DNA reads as TGCAGCGGCGACGTTGGCACAGATACGCAGTATTTT.

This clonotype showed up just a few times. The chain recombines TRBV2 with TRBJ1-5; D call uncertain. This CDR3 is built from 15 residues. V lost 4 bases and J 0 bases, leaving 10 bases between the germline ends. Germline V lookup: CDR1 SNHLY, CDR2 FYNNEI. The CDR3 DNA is TGTGCCAGCAGTGTGAAAGGTTATAGCAATCAGCCCCAGCATTTT. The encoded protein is CASSVKGYSNQPQHF. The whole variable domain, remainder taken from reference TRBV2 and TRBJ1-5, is EPEVTQTPSHQVTQMGQEVILRCVPISNHLYFYWYRQILGQKVEFLVSFYNNEISEKSEIFDDQFSVERPDGSNFTLKIRSTKLEDSAMYFCASSVKGYSNQPQHFGDGTRLSIL.

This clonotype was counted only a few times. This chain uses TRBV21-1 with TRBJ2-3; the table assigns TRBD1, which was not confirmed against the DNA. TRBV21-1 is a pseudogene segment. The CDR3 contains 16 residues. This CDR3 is CASIQGATSSTDTQYF. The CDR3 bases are TGTGCCAGCATACAGGGGGCTACTAGTAGCACAGATACGCAGTATTTT.

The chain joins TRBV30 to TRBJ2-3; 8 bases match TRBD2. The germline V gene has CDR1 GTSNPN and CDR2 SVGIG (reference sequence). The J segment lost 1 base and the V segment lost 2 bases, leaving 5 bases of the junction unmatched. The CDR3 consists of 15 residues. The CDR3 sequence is CAWSFSGTGTDTQYF. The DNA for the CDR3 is TGTGCCTGGAGTTTTAGCGGGACGGGCACAGATACGCAGTATTTT.

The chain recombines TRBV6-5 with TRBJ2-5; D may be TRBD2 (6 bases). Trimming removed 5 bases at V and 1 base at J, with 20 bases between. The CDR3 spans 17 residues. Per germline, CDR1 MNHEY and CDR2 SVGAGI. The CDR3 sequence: CASSRAFGGGLQETQYF. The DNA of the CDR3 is TGTGCCAGCAGTCGAGCCTTTGGGGGAGGACTCCAAGAGACCCAGTACTTC.

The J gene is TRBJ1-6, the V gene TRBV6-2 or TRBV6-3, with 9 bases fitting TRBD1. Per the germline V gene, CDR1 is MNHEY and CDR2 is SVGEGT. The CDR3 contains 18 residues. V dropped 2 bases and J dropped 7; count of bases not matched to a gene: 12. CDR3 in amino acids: CASSYPVPRDRDNSPLHF. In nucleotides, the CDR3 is TGTGCCAGCAGTTACCCCGTCCCGCGGGACAGGGACAATTCACCCCTCCACTTT.

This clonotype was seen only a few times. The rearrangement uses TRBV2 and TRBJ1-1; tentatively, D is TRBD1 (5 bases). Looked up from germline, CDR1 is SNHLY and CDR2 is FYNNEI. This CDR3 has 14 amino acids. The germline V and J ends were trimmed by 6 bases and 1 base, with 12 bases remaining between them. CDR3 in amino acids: CASSPAGGNTEAFF. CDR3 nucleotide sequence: TGTGCCAGCAGCCCCGCCGGGGGGAACACTGAAGCTTTCTTT.

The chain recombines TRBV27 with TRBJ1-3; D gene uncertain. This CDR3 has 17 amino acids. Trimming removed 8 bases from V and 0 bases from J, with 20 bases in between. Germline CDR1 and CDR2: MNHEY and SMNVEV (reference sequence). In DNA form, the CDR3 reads TGTGCCAGCCGTGCCGCTTATAGTGTCTTCTCTGGAAACACCATATATTTT. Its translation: CASRAAYSVFSGNTIYF.